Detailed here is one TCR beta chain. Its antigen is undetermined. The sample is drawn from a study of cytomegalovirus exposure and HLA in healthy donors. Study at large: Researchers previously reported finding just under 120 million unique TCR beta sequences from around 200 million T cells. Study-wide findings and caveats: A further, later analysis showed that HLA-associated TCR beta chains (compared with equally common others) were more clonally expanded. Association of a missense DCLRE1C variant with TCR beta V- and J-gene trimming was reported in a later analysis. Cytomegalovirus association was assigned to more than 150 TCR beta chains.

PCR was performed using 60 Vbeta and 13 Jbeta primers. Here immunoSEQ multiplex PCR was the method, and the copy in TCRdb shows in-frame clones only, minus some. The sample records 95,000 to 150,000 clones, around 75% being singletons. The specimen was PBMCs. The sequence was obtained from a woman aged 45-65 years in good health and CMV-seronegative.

DNA of the CDR3: TGTGCCTGGAGAGGAGAGTCCTACGAGCAGTACTTC. Translating gives CAWRGESYEQYF. The chain links TRBV30 to TRBJ2-7; D remains ambiguous. The V end lost 3 bases, the J end lost 1 base, and 7 bases lay between the germline ends. The germline V gene encodes CDR1 GTSNPN and CDR2 SVGIG (reference sequence). The CDR3 covers 12 residues.